The next 3 T cell receptor beta chains were all read from a single sample in a study of T cells expressing NK-cell markers (dated by TCRdb to the early 2020s). The library was built by means of 5' RACE. The instrument was an Illumina HiSeq 2000. TCRdb reanalyzed the reads, keeping one entry per CDR3 protein sequence and omitting DNA. The sample table gives approximately 150,000 distinct CDR3 sequences. The ten largest account for around 12% of the sample. The sample taken for sequencing was blood T cells: a sorted CD56 or NKG2C T cell subset, CD4+ or CD8+ T cells, or bulk PBMC T cells (not recorded which). The receptors were gathered from a man aged 18 to 30 in good health. Donor details come from another sample of the same person, matched by shared clones.

V gene TRBV10-1 combines with J gene TRBJ2-5. The CDR3 totals 13 residues. Germline V gene data show CDR1 as WNHNN and CDR2 as SYGVQD (reference sequence). CDR3 in amino acids: CASSESRWETQYF.

The rearrangement joins TRBV5-1 to TRBJ2-3; TCRdb names TRBD2, which stays unverified in the absence of DNA. The CDR3 runs to 20 residues. CDR1 is SGHRS and CDR2 is YFSETQ in the germline V gene. CDR3: CASSPFLTSGDTVSTDTQYF.

The J gene is TRBJ1-1, the V gene TRBV11-1; TCRdb lists TRBD1, though no DNA is available to test this call. Germline V gene sequence: CDR1 SGHAT, CDR2 FQDESV (reference sequence). The CDR3 loop spans 18 amino acids. CDR3 in amino acids: CASSLLSGGQGWSTEAFF. The full variable domain, rest sourced from reference TRBV11-1 and TRBJ1-1, is EAEVAQSPRYKITEKSQAVAFWCDPISGHATLYWYRQILGQGPELLVQFQDESVVDDSQLPKDRFSAERLKGVDSTLKIQPAELGDSAMYLCASSLLSGGQGWSTEAFFGQGTRLTVV.